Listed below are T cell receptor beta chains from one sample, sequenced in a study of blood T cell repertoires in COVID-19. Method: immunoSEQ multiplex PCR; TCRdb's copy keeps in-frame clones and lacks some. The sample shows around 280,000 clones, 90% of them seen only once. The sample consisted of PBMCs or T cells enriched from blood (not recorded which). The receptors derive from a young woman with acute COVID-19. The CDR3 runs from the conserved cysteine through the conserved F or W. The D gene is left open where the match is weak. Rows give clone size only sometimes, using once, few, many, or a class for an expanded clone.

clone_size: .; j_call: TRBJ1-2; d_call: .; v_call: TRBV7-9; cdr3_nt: TGTGCCAGCAGCTTAAGCCTTGACAGGACAACTCTAGCTAACTATGGCTACACCTTC; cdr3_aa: CASSLSLDRTTLANYGYTF
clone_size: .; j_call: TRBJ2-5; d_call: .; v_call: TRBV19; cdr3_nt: TGTGCCAGTAGTAAAGGCTCAACCTCGCCCGGGGGGCGAGAGACCCAGTACTTC; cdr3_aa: CASSKGSTSPGGRETQYF
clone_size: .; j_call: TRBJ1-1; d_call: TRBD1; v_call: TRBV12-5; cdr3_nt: TGTGCTAGTGGTTTGGGACAGGGTGATGCTTTCTTT; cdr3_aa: CASGLGQGDAFF
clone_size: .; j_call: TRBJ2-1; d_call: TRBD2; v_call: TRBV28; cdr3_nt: TGTGCCACTTTATCCCCTAGCGGGAGGCCATCCTACAATGAGCAGTTCTTC; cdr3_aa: CATLSPSGRPSYNEQFF
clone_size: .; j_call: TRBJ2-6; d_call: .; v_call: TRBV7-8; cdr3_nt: TGTGCCAGCAGCTTTCCGGGGAGCTCTGGGGCCAACGTCCTGACTTTC; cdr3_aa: CASSFPGSSGANVLTF
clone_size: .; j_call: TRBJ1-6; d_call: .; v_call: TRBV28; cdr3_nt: TGTGCCAGCAGTTTAACGTACAGCCGAAATTCACCCCTCCACTTT; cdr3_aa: CASSLTYSRNSPLHF
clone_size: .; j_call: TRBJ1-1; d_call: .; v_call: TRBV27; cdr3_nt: TGTGCCAGCAGTTTATCGTTCGAGGAATCGGTCAAACGGACTGAAGCTTTCTTT; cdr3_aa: CASSLSFEESVKRTEAFF
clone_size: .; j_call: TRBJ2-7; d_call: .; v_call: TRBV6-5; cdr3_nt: TGTGCCAGCAGTTACTCAGTTCAAGCCCTCTACGAGCAGTACTTC; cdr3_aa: CASSYSVQALYEQYF
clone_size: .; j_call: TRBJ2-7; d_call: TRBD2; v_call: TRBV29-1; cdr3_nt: TGCAGCGTCCTAGCGGGAGTTTCCTACGAGCAGTACTTC; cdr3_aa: CSVLAGVSYEQYF
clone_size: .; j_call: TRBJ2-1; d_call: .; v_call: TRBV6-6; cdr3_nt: TGTGTCAGCAGTCGCCCTTCTAGAATCCATTCCTACAATGAGCAGTTCTTC; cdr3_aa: CVSSRPSRIHSYNEQFF
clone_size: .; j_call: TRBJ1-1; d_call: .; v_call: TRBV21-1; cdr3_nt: TGTGCCAGCAGCAAAGGGACAGGGAACACTGAAGCTTTCTTT; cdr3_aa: CASSKGTGNTEAFF
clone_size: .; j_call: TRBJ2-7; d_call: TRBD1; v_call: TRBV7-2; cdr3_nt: TGTGCCAGCAGCCCCCGGTCGGGACAGGCCTACTCCTACGAGCAGTACTTC; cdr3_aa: CASSPRSGQAYSYEQYF
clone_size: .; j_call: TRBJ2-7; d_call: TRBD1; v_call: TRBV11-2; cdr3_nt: TGTGCCAGCAGCTTAGGGACAGGCTCCTTATACGAGCAGTACTTC; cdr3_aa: CASSLGTGSLYEQYF
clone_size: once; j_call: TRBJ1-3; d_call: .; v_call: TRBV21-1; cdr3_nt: TGTGCCAGCAGCAAACCCGACAGCTCTGGAAACACCATATATTTT; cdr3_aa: CASSKPDSSGNTIYF
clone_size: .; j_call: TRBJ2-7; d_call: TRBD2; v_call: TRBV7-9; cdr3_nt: TGTGCCAGCAGCTTAGTGGCGGGAGGGCTGAGGGACTACGAGCAGTACTTC; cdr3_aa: CASSLVAGGLRDYEQYF
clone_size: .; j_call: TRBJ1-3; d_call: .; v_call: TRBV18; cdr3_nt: TGTGCCAGCTCACTGGACATTCGGGGAAACACCATATATTTT; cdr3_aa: CASSLDIRGNTIYF
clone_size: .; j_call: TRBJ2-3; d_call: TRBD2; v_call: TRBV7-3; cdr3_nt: TGTGCCAGCAGCCTACCCGGGGGGGGGCGATCCCCCACAGATACGCAGTATTTT; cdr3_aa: CASSLPGGGRSPTDTQYF
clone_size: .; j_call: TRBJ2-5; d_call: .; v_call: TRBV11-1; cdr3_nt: TGTGCCAGCTCCCCCTCGGGGTCTGAAGAGACCCAGTACTTC; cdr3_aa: CASSPSGSEETQYF
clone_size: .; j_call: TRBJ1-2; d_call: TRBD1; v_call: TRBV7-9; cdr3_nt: TGTGCCAGCAGCTTAGATGGGGACAGGGGGAACTATGGCTACACCTTC; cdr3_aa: CASSLDGDRGNYGYTF
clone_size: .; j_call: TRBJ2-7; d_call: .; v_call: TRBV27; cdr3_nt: TGTGCCAGCAGGTCGTCTTACGAGCAGTACTTC; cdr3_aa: CASRSSYEQYF
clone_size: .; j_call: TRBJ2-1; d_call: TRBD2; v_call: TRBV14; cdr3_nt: TGTGCCAGCAGCCAAGTACTAGCGATCACTGAGCAGTTCTTC; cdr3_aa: CASSQVLAITEQFF
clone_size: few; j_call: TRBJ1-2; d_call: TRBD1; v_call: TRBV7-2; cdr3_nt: TGTGCCAGCAGCTTACAAACGTACAGGGGAGAGGATGGCTACACCTTC; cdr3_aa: CASSLQTYRGEDGYTF
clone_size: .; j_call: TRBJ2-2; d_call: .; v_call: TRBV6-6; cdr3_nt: TGTGCCAGCAGCAACACAGGGACCGGGGAGCTGTTTTTT; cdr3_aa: CASSNTGTGELFF
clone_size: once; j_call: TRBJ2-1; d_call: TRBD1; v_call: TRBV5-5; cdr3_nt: TGTGCCAGCAGCCCAGGGACAGGAGCCTACAATGAGCAGTTCTTC; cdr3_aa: CASSPGTGAYNEQFF
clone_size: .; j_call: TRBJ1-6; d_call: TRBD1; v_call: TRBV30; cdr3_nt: TGTGCCTGGAGTTACTTTGGGACAGGGGGTTCACCCCTCCACTTT; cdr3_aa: CAWSYFGTGGSPLHF
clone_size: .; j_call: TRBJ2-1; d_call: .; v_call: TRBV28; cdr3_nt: TGTGCCAGCAGTCTCCGACAGGCCGGGCAGTTCTTC; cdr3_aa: CASSLRQAGQFF
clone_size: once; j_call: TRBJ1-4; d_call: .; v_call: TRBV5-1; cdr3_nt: TGCGCCAGCAGCGAGCAGGGGACAACTAATGAAAAACTGTTTTTT; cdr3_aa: CASSEQGTTNEKLFF
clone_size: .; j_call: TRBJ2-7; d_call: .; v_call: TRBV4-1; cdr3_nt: TGCGCCAGCAGCCTTGGGCAAACCATTTACTACGAGCAGTACTTC; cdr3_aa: CASSLGQTIYYEQYF
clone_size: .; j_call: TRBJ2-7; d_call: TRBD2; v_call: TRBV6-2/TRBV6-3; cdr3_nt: TGTGCCAGCAGTTACCCCCTTGCGGGAGGGCCCGGCGAGCAGTACTTC; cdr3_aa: CASSYPLAGGPGEQYF
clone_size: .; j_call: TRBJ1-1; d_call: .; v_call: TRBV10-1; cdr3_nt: TGCGCCAGCAGTGAAGTAGGCGGTGAAGCTTTCTTT; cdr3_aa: CASSEVGGEAFF
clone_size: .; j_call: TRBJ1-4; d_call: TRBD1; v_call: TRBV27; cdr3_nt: TGTGCCAGCAGTTTAAGAGCCGGGACAGGGTATGAAAAACTGTTTTTT; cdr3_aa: CASSLRAGTGYEKLFF
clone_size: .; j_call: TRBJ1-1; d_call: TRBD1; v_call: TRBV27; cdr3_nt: TGTGCCAGCAGTTTCGGGACAGGGGAGAACACTGAAGCTTTCTTT; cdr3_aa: CASSFGTGENTEAFF
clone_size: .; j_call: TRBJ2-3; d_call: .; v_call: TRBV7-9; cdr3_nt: TGTGCCAGCAGGTCGTTGGCAGGGCCCTTCACAGATACGCAGTATTTT; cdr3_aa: CASRSLAGPFTDTQYF
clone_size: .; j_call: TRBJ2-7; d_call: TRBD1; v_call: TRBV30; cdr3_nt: TGTGCCTGGGGACAGGTCGCCGAGCAGTACTTC; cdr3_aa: CAWGQVAEQYF
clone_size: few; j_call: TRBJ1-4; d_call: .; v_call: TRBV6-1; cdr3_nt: TGTGCCAGCAGTGAAGCCCCGACAAGAACTAATGAAAAACTGTTTTTT; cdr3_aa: CASSEAPTRTNEKLFF
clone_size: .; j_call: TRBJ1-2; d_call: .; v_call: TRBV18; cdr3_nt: TGTGCCAGCTCACCACCGGCCGAGGGAGGCTACACCTTC; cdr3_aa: CASSPPAEGGYTF
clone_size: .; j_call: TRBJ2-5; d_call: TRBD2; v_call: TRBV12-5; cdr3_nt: TGTGCTAGTGGCCTCGGGACTAGCGGGAGTGTTTCCGCGGAGACCCAGTACTTC; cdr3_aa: CASGLGTSGSVSAETQYF